This T cell receptor (beta chain) emerged from a study of post-analysis software for immune sequencing data (dated by TCRdb to the mid-2010s). As for the study more broadly: Disease courses on record covered relapsing-remitting, secondary progressive and progressive-relapsing multiple sclerosis, though some patients had no subtype annotation. The multiple sclerosis patient repertoires were compared with ten to eleven previously published healthy control repertoires from donors aged about 6 to 26 years. A subset of samples was prepared in parallel using single-end sample barcoding, then pooled and co-amplified after Illumina adapter ligation.

To demonstrate the VDJtools post-analysis software, TCR beta repertoires were profiled from the peripheral blood of 13 young patients with multiple sclerosis. Multiple sclerosis patients were children and adolescents aged 6 to 15 years. The library relied on PCR. Reads for this sample came from an Illumina HiSeq 2500. To reduce PCR and sequencing biases, unique molecular identifiers were built into the TCR beta cDNA libraries. Some 500,000 cDNA molecules were obtained for every 1 to 10 million input T cells, so each molecule roughly corresponded to one T cell. The patient libraries were prepared and sequenced with the same protocol used for the earlier healthy control dataset. Samples belonging to the same batch were prepared together, multiplexed and sequenced on a shared HiSeq lane. On the study's bioinformatics: MIGEC was used to process the raw barcoded reads, and molecular identifier groups with only a single read were discarded before consensus assembly and CDR3 extraction. VDJtools was used for post-analysis of the clonotype tables, and diversity was normalized by down-sampling every dataset to the size of the smallest sample. To correct batch-related cross-sample contamination, repertoire overlap clustering matched CDR3 amino acid sequences but not nucleotide sequences. TCRdb applied fastp at Q25 and MiXCR to the public reads, then kept only in-frame beta chains. Entries are consolidated by CDR3 protein sequence, retaining the most common genes and DNA. The V and J calls reflect TCRdb's pipeline rather than the authors' work. For this sample there are some 690,000 distinct CDR3 sequences; 25% to 30% appear just once. The ten largest clones take up roughly 0.57% of the sample.

On the study overall, not on this receptor specifically: The multiple sclerosis patient group was slightly younger than the control group. Significantly lower normalized Chao1 diversity was found in multiple sclerosis patients than in controls, suggesting substantial peripheral T-cell clonal expansion. Direct clustering with F measure showed strong co-clustering of samples prepared in the same batch, prompting a batch-effect correction.

This clonotype showed up just a few times. Its binding antigen is unknown. Within one base of it there is no much larger clone, and no base qualities were kept. The origin of this receptor is a girl between 10 and 17 years old with multiple sclerosis. The sample was blood.

CDR3 sequence: CSARPQGNYGYTF. The DNA is TGCAGTGCTAGACCTCAGGGAAACTATGGCTACACCTTC. Rearrangement joined TRBV20-1 to TRBJ1-2; the D region possibly corresponds to TRBD1 (5 bases align). CDR1 is given as DFQATT and CDR2 as SNEGSKA, both from the germline V gene (reference sequence). V lost 2 bases and J lost 2 bases; the stretch between them is 9 bases long. CDR3 length: 13 amino acids, cysteine to phenylalanine. Just the 39-base CDR3 DNA is kept, in frame starting at base 1.